The rows below give T cell receptor beta chains drawn from one sample of a study of T-cell memory formation after mild COVID-19. TCRdb passed the 5' RACE reads through MiXCR, listing each CDR3 protein once. The table has roughly 160,000 distinct CDR3 sequences, 9.5% to 13% seen once. Sequencing used PBMCs or a T cell subset sorted from them (not recorded which). The source is a man aged 18 to 29 who had mild COVID-19 (a few samples of this study predate the infection). Cell type and time point are not known. Both conserved end residues are part of each CDR3. The D gene is left open where the match is weak. Clone sizes are given selectively: once, few, many, or a class where the clone is expanded.

D: TRBD1
V: TRBV20-1
size: many
J: TRBJ2-3
DNA: TGCAGTGCAAACAGGGGGCTGGGCACAGATACGCAGTATTTT
CDR3: CSANRGLGTDTQYF

D: NA
V: TRBV12-3/TRBV12-4
size: few
J: TRBJ2-5
DNA: TGTGCCAGCACACCCACGTTAGGGGCCCTTTCAGAGACCCAGTACTTC
CDR3: CASTPTLGALSETQYF

D: NA
V: TRBV12-3/TRBV12-4
size: NA
J: TRBJ2-3
DNA: TGTGCCAGCAGTTTATGGCAGGGAGTGGATACGCAGTATTTT
CDR3: CASSLWQGVDTQYF

D: NA
V: TRBV6-2/TRBV6-3
size: NA
J: TRBJ2-3
DNA: TGTGCCAGCAGTTCGGCCCAGGACACAGATACGCAGTATTTT
CDR3: CASSSAQDTDTQYF

D: NA
V: TRBV7-9
size: NA
J: TRBJ2-5
DNA: TGTGCCAGCAGCACAAAACGGGTACAGTACTTC
CDR3: CASSTKRVQYF

D: NA
V: TRBV20-1
size: NA
J: TRBJ1-4
DNA: TGCAGTGCACCCCGGACGGGGGCTGAAAAACTGTTTTTT
CDR3: CSAPRTGAEKLFF

D: TRBD1
V: TRBV24-1
size: NA
J: TRBJ1-1
DNA: TGTGCCACCAGTGATTCCAGGGGGGCCGGGACTGAAGCTTTCTTT
CDR3: CATSDSRGAGTEAFF

D: NA
V: TRBV24-1
size: NA
J: TRBJ1-2
DNA: TGTGCCACGGTGGGGTTGGTGGGGCGTAACTATGGCTACACCTTC
CDR3: CATVGLVGRNYGYTF

D: NA
V: TRBV20-1
size: many
J: TRBJ2-7
DNA: TGCAGTTCCGGGACCGCGGGCGAGCAGTACTTC
CDR3: CSSGTAGEQYF

D: NA
V: TRBV7-2
size: NA
J: TRBJ2-7
DNA: TGTGCCAGCGGTCAGGCGGGGGCATACGAGCAGTACTTC
CDR3: CASGQAGAYEQYF

D: TRBD1
V: TRBV5-8
size: NA
J: TRBJ2-3
DNA: TGTGCCAGCAGCCAGGGACAGGGGGCAGATACGCAGTATTTT
CDR3: CASSQGQGADTQYF

D: NA
V: TRBV11-2
size: many
J: TRBJ2-7
DNA: TGTGCCAGCAGCTCCCTCTGGGCGGATCGCGAGCAGTACTTC
CDR3: CASSSLWADREQYF

D: TRBD1
V: TRBV5-1
size: many
J: TRBJ2-3
DNA: TGCGCCAGCAGCTTGCCAGGGGGCAACACAGATACGCAGTATTTT
CDR3: CASSLPGGNTDTQYF

D: TRBD1
V: TRBV5-6
size: many
J: TRBJ1-1
DNA: TGTGCCAGCAGCTTGAAACGGGACAGCCTCATGAACACTGAAGCTTTCTTT
CDR3: CASSLKRDSLMNTEAFF

D: TRBD1
V: TRBV7-8
size: NA
J: TRBJ2-3
DNA: TGTGCCAGCAGCTTACAGGGGGTTGGAGATACGCAGTATTTT
CDR3: CASSLQGVGDTQYF

D: TRBD1
V: TRBV7-9
size: many
J: TRBJ2-3
DNA: TGTGCCAGCAGCCCCTATGCTGGACAGGGGGGTGATACGCAGTATTTT
CDR3: CASSPYAGQGGDTQYF

D: NA
V: TRBV25-1
size: NA
J: TRBJ1-3
DNA: TGTGCCATCCAGGCCAGTACTGGAAACACCATATATTTT
CDR3: CAIQASTGNTIYF

D: NA
V: TRBV7-2
size: few
J: TRBJ1-5
DNA: TGTGCCAGCAGCTCTATAGGGCAGAGATATAGCAATCAGCCCCAGCATTTT
CDR3: CASSSIGQRYSNQPQHF

D: TRBD2
V: TRBV6-5
size: NA
J: TRBJ2-3
DNA: TGTGCCAGCAGTTACTGGCGAGGCGGGGGGGCAACAGATACGCAGTATTTT
CDR3: CASSYWRGGGATDTQYF

D: NA
V: TRBV5-5
size: many
J: TRBJ2-1
DNA: TGTGCCAGCAGCCCGCTGGGGGGTCTCGTGAGTGAGCAGTTCTTC
CDR3: CASSPLGGLVSEQFF

D: NA
V: TRBV12-3/TRBV12-4
size: few
J: TRBJ2-7
DNA: TGTGCCAGCAGTGCGCCGAGCCTACAGGGCTCCTACGAGCAGTACTTC
CDR3: CASSAPSLQGSYEQYF

D: NA
V: TRBV3-1
size: few
J: TRBJ2-3
DNA: TGTGCCAGCAGCCAATTGGAAGCAGATACGCAGTATTTT
CDR3: CASSQLEADTQYF

D: NA
V: TRBV9
size: NA
J: TRBJ2-4
DNA: TGTGCCAGCAGCCTAGGGGGGTCCAAAAACATTCAGTACTTC
CDR3: CASSLGGSKNIQYF

D: TRBD2
V: TRBV6-6
size: many
J: TRBJ2-1
DNA: TGTGCCAGCAGACCACCCCCCGGGACTACCAACAATGAGCAGTTCTTC
CDR3: CASRPPPGTTNNEQFF

D: NA
V: TRBV19
size: few
J: TRBJ2-1
DNA: TGTGCCAGTAAGGGGAGCCCCTACAATGAGCAGTTCTTC
CDR3: CASKGSPYNEQFF

D: NA
V: TRBV7-9
size: NA
J: TRBJ2-5
DNA: TGTGCCAGCAGCTTAGGAAGCGGACAGTTGGAGACCCAGTACTTC
CDR3: CASSLGSGQLETQYF

D: NA
V: TRBV7-2
size: NA
J: TRBJ2-3
DNA: TGTGCCAGCAGCCTAGACTTGAGTACGCAGTATTTT
CDR3: CASSLDLSTQYF

D: NA
V: TRBV13
size: NA
J: TRBJ2-5
DNA: TGTGCCAGCAGCCGAGGGAGGGGGCTGCTTGTAGAGACCCAGTACTTC
CDR3: CASSRGRGLLVETQYF

D: NA
V: TRBV5-8
size: few
J: TRBJ1-1
DNA: TGTGCCAGCAGCTGGAGAATAGGGGGCACTGAAGCTTTCTTT
CDR3: CASSWRIGGTEAFF

D: TRBD1
V: TRBV12-3/TRBV12-4
size: few
J: TRBJ1-5
DNA: TGTGCCAGCAGTCCGGGACAGGGGGTGGAAAGCAATCAGCCCCAGCATTTT
CDR3: CASSPGQGVESNQPQHF

D: NA
V: TRBV20-1
size: few
J: TRBJ2-7
DNA: TGCAGTGCCCGAAAGAGGTACGAGCAGTACTTC
CDR3: CSARKRYEQYF

D: NA
V: TRBV4-3
size: few
J: TRBJ2-3
DNA: TGCGCCAGCAGCCAAGATCCGGCTTTTGATACGCAGTATTTT
CDR3: CASSQDPAFDTQYF

D: NA
V: TRBV6-2/TRBV6-3
size: NA
J: TRBJ1-2
DNA: TGTGCCAGCAGTAAACTCTACAGGGATGATGGCTACACCTTC
CDR3: CASSKLYRDDGYTF

D: TRBD1
V: TRBV7-8
size: NA
J: TRBJ1-5
DNA: TGTGCCAGCAGCGCACAGGGGGGCCAGCCCCAGCATTTT
CDR3: CASSAQGGQPQHF

D: NA
V: TRBV30
size: NA
J: TRBJ1-1
DNA: TGTGCCTGGGCTCATGTGAACACTGAAGCTTTCTTT
CDR3: CAWAHVNTEAFF

D: NA
V: TRBV3-1
size: many
J: TRBJ1-1
DNA: TGTGCCAGCAGCTATTCCGGGACAAGTAACACTGAAGCTTTCTTT
CDR3: CASSYSGTSNTEAFF

D: NA
V: TRBV29-1
size: few
J: TRBJ2-3
DNA: TGCAGCGTTGAGGTGGGCCGCACAGATACGCAGTATTTT
CDR3: CSVEVGRTDTQYF

D: NA
V: TRBV19
size: NA
J: TRBJ2-5
DNA: TGTGCCAGTAATGGGGGGCCGTCGGAGACCCAGTACTTC
CDR3: CASNGGPSETQYF

D: NA
V: TRBV20-1
size: few
J: TRBJ1-3
DNA: TGCAGTGCCGACAACTTGAGCTCTGGAAACACCATATATTTT
CDR3: CSADNLSSGNTIYF